This TCR beta chain was sequenced during a study of shared clonotypes between healthy human individuals (dated by TCRdb to 2018 to 2020). With regard to the full study: A couple of women and a few men aged 18 to 49 years were included in the cohort. Per donor, three plates each were used for CD4 naive and CD4 memory, two for CD8 naive, and one for CD8 memory. Blood TCR repertoires of roughly 5 healthy adults were deeply sequenced to estimate repertoire size and the extent of clonotype sharing between individuals. To increase sequencing depth and limit assay-specific biases, TCR repertoire library preparation and sequencing were carried out by different laboratories using diverse techniques. Per donor, leukapheresis produced somewhere between about 0.9 and 9.5 billion PBMCs.

Donors were healthy HIV-negative adults with no recently reported acute infections or vaccinations. All donors were Caucasian adults living in Nashville, Tennessee, USA. CD4+ T cells were enriched by magnetic negative selection, after which naive cells were positively selected on CD45RA and the negative fraction was taken as the memory subset. After blood collection by leukapheresis, PBMCs were isolated using Ficoll-Histopaque density gradient centrifugation and then cryopreserved in the vapor phase of liquid nitrogen. Analytical flow cytometry was used to check the purity and quantity of each magnetically sorted T cell population. Genomic DNA was isolated from each sorted fraction and quantified by UV absorbance on a Nanodrop 2000c. Using the deep immunoSEQ assay, multiplex PCR amplified TCR CDR3 regions from genomic DNA. For each cell subset, the extracted genomic DNA was distributed evenly across all wells of several immunoSEQ 96-well plates, and each plate served as one replicate. For sorted subsets, 200 to 250 ng of genomic DNA, equivalent to tens of thousands of T cell genomes, went into each replicate PCR. The purified libraries were quantified using a Qubit 3.0 fluorometer, sized with a Bioanalyzer 2100, and then quantified again using the KAPA Library Quantification kit. Every immunoSEQ 96-well plate was sequenced on a separate single-read 150-cycle Illumina NextSeq 550 flow cell. The paper's processing steps were these. Because only junctional sequences without quality scores were contained in the immunoSEQ output, filtering matching that applied to full-length reads could not be performed. To assign V/J genes and CDR3, sequences were annotated against IMGT germline references using PyIR, a Python wrapper for IgBLAST v1.9. Reads were filtered out if the reads had weak V/J assignments (E-value above 1e-6), no CDR3, stop codons, out-of-frame junctions, or ambiguous translated residues. V3J clonotypes were defined as sequences sharing the same inferred V gene, J gene, and CDR3 amino acid sequence. The percentage overlap between two repertoires was calculated by dividing the number of shared unique clonotypes by the size of the smaller repertoire. Repertoire richness was assessed with RTK rarefaction, the Chao1 estimator, and Recon v2.1 estimates of unobserved clonotypes. For all TCRbeta clonotypes obtained by the gDNA method from several donors, generation probabilities were computed with OLGA. TCRdb retrieved this table from immuneACCESS and kept in-frame rearrangements only. Not all clones are present; in checked studies, unresolved V genes account for under half, and no reason is known for the remainder. Clone size and the V and J calls come from that table; the DNA yielded D and trimming. Across this sample there are some 2,100,000 clones, with 90% to 96% seen only once. Clones ranked in the top ten supply around 0.13% of the sample.

From the germline V gene, CDR1 is SNHLY and CDR2 is FYNNEI. Trimming removed 8 bases from V and 5 bases from J, leaving 12 bases between the germline ends. Including the terminal cysteine and phenylalanine, the CDR3 comprises 13 residues. Only the CDR3 part of the read is kept: 39 bases, read in frame from the first base. Broad study findings and their caveats: Pairwise subsampling indicated that sequencing depth was expected to affect the degree of clonotype sharing among donors. Across a handful of donors, approximately 5% of naive CD4, roughly 3.4% of naive CD8, about 2.3% of memory CD4, and 0.4% to 0.45% of memory CD8 clonotypes were shared. Sampling was limited to blood, and TCR repertoires in tissue likely differ from TCR repertoires in blood. The small number of donors limited the genetic and exposure-history diversity represented. Naive subsets generally had larger estimated clonotype richness than memory subsets did. Incomplete sequencing was indicated by rarefaction of sorted-subset datasets, despite the large sequencing depth. Higher generation probabilities were observed for clonotypes shared by all four sorted-subset donors than for non-shared clonotypes.

Of note for this clone: Its antigen has not been determined. Base qualities are missing; no much larger clone stands one base away.

Material for sequencing was naive CD4+ T cells sorted from blood. The sample's cell subset or site label, in plain terms: CD45RA+ positively selected. This receptor was obtained from a man aged 18 to 29 in good health. The rearranged segments are TRBV2 and TRBJ2-2; too little of a D gene remains to name it. The nucleotide sequence reads as follows: TGTGCCAGCGTTTGGGGTGGTACCGGGGAGCTGTTTTTT. Its protein product is CASVWGGTGELFF.